The 10 T cell receptor beta chains in this list originate from one sample, sequenced in a study of T cells in Graves' hyperthyroidism and ophthalmopathy. Amplification yielded TCR beta CDR3 regions, with RNA transcripts as the source. TCR CDR3 regions were first amplified by RT-PCR with HTBI primers. TCRdb independently ran MiXCR on the multiplex PCR reads; one entry per CDR3 protein. The table has 550,000 to 700,000 distinct CDR3 sequences, 46% seen once. Source material: peripheral blood or thyroid tissue (not recorded which). The receptors were gathered from an adult woman with Graves' disease, either hyperthyroidism or ophthalmopathy (not recorded which).

J is TRBJ2-2 and V is TRBV14; the D gene is possibly TRBD1 (6 bases). Germline V gene lookup returns CDR1 SGHDN and CDR2 FVKESK. The CDR3 spans 16 residues. The V end was cut by 5 bases, the J end by 2 bases, with 15 bases between. DNA for the CDR3: TGTGCCAGCAGCACACGTTGGGGACATAACACCGGGGAGCTGTTTTTT. Translated, it gives CASSTRWGHNTGELFF.

This clonotype was counted a few times. The limits of the CDR3 on the DNA are not certain, so only TCRdb's listed CDR3 is given. The chain is built from TRBV30 and TRBJ1-1; the table assigns TRBD1, which was not confirmed against the DNA. The CDR3 is 13 residues long, ends included. CDR1 is GTSNPN and CDR2 is SVGIG in the germline V gene (reference sequence). The CDR3 sequence is CAWSVGQGASTFF.

This clonotype was found many times. The J gene is TRBJ2-7, the V gene TRBV5-1, with D possibly being TRBD2 (6 bases). V lost 2 bases to trimming and J lost 4 bases, with 13 bases between them. The germline V gene encodes CDR1 SGHRS and CDR2 YFSETQ. The CDR3 sequence is 14 residues long. The CDR3 sequence: CASSLLAATYEQYF. The CDR3 nucleotides are TGCGCCAGCAGCTTACTAGCTGCCACGTACGAGCAGTACTTC. Supplemented by reference TRBV5-1 and TRBJ2-7, the full variable domain reads KAGVTQTPRYLIKTRGQQVTLSCSPISGHRSVSWYQQTPGQGLQFLFEYFSETQRNKGNFPGRFSGRQFSNSRSEMNVSTLELGDSALYLCASSLLAATYEQYFGPGTRLTVT.

This clonotype was counted ten times or more. The gene calls are TRBV3-1 and TRBJ1-1; the D gene is possibly TRBD1 (6 bases). Germline CDR1 is LGHDT and CDR2 is YNNKEL (reference sequence). The ends were cut back, 2 bases at V and 9 bases at J, with 10 bases in the middle. The CDR3 sequence is 12 residues long. The DNA of the CDR3 is TGTGCCAGCAGCCAAAGTGGACAGAAAGCTTTCTTT. Protein sequence: CASSQSGQKAFF.

The CDR3 nucleotides are TGCAGCGTTGAGGGGGACAATCCCTACGAGCAGTACTTC. The encoded protein is CSVEGDNPYEQYF. V and J are TRBV29-1 and TRBJ2-7; TRBD1 is a possible D gene (6 bases). V lost 3 bases, J lost 2 bases, and 11 bases lay in between. Per germline, CDR1 SQVTM and CDR2 ANQGSEA. CDR3 length: 13 residues.

This clonotype was detected only once. The rearrangement joins TRBV9 to TRBJ2-7; D is perhaps TRBD1 (5 bases). Trimming shortened V by 9 bases and J by 6 bases, and 10 bases separated the two germline ends. Germline lookup yields CDR1 SGDLS and CDR2 YYNGEE. The CDR3 covers 10 residues. Here the CDR3 reads CATGQSEQYF. The DNA for the CDR3 is TGTGCCACAGGGCAATCCGAGCAGTACTTC.

This clonotype was counted at least ten times. The chain employs TRBV12-3 or TRBV12-4 and TRBJ2-5; D perhaps matches TRBD2 (6 bases). With 5 bases removed from V and 3 bases from J, the gap between germline ends came to 19 bases. The CDR3 runs 16 residues. The CDR3 region is CASSALGGGTKETQYF. For the CDR3, the DNA is TGTGCCAGCAGTGCCCTCGGGGGAGGAACAAAAGAGACCCAGTACTTC.

This clonotype was counted between two and nine times. The chain couples TRBV9 to TRBJ1-5; TRBD1 matches 9 bases. The CDR3 sequence is 15 residues long. V trimming: 4 bases; J trimming: 5 bases; junction bases outside the gene matches: 7. From germline, CDR1 is SGDLS and CDR2 YYNGEE. The CDR3 bases are TGTGCCAGCAGCACATCCCGGGACAGGGATCAGCCCCAGCATTTT. It encodes CASSTSRDRDQPQHF. Combining the CDR3 with reference TRBV9 and TRBJ1-5 gives the whole variable domain DSGVTQTPKHLITATGQRVTLRCSPRSGDLSVYWYQQSLDQGLQFLIQYYNGEERAKGNILERFSAQQFPDLHSELNLSSLELGDSALYFCASSTSRDRDQPQHFGDGTRLSIL.

The J gene is TRBJ1-2, the V gene TRBV29-1; D is uncertain. The germline V gene encodes CDR1 SQVTM and CDR2 ANQGSEA. Deletions cut 6 bases from V and 1 base from J, with 12 bases between. The CDR3 runs 13 residues. The CDR3 region is CSVTGLHNYGYTF. The CDR3 DNA reads TGCAGCGTCACCGGGCTACATAACTATGGCTACACCTTC.

This sequence joins TRBV10-3 and TRBJ1-1; TRBD1 aligns across 7 bases. This CDR3 is built from 12 residues. Germline-derived CDR1 and CDR2 are ENHRY and SYGVKD. V lost 10 bases to trimming and J lost 1 base; unmatched junction nucleotides: 3. Here the CDR3 reads CATGTANTEAFF. The CDR3 coding sequence is TGTGCCACCGGGACAGCGAACACTGAAGCTTTCTTT.